Below, 4 T cell receptor beta chains from the same sample are listed, as sequenced in a study of blood T cells in healthy people across ages. Then a second PCR, running roughly 7 to 11 cycles, was carried out with a sample-barcoded 5' primer and a J-beta primer mix. TCRdb reanalysed the 5' RACE reads using MiXCR and keeps one entry per CDR3 protein. The data hold around 1,000,000 distinct CDR3 sequences, with approximately 25% observed a single time. The same data also went into a second study, on T cells of mothers and their children.

The sequenced material came from blood. These receptors were collected from a girl under 10 years old in good health.

The rearrangement joins TRBV28 to TRBJ1-5, with a possible D match to TRBD1 (5 bases). CDR3 length: 16 amino acids. Germline V CDR1 and CDR2: MDHEN, SYDVKM. V lost 3 bases to trimming and J lost 1 base, with 13 bases between them. CDR3 region: CASSFNRGPSNQPQHF. CDR3 bases: TGTGCCAGCAGTTTCAATAGGGGTCCCAGCAATCAGCCCCAGCATTTT.

The chain couples TRBV12-3 or TRBV12-4 to TRBJ1-1; the match to TRBD1 covers 7 bases. This CDR3 comprises 14 residues. V was pared by 6 bases and J by 0 bases, with 4 bases of the junction left unmatched. CDR3 in amino acids: CASRHGTVNTEAFF. For the CDR3, the DNA is TGTGCCAGCAGGCACGGGACAGTGAACACTGAAGCTTTCTTT.

This clonotype was counted a few times. The chain couples TRBV5-5 to TRBJ1-6; 7 positions agree with TRBD1. This CDR3 has 18 residues. The V segment lost 6 bases and the J segment 8 bases; nucleotides outside the gene matches: 20. Germline V CDR1 and CDR2: SGHKS, YYEKEE (reference sequence). CDR3 region: CASNAGGPLQGGHSPLHF. The DNA for the CDR3 is TGTGCCAGCAACGCGGGGGGGCCCTTGCAGGGGGGCCATTCACCCCTCCACTTT.

This clonotype was detected a few times. One end of the junction is discordant with germline, which a read error may explain. The rearrangement links TRBV7-9 to TRBJ1-5; D remains unclear. CDR1 and CDR2 (germline): SEHNR, FQNEAQ (reference sequence). The CDR3 covers 13 residues. The chain's CDR3 is CATLQYSNQPQHF. The DNA of the CDR3 is TGCGCCACCCTACAGTATAGCAATCAGCCCCAGCATTTT.